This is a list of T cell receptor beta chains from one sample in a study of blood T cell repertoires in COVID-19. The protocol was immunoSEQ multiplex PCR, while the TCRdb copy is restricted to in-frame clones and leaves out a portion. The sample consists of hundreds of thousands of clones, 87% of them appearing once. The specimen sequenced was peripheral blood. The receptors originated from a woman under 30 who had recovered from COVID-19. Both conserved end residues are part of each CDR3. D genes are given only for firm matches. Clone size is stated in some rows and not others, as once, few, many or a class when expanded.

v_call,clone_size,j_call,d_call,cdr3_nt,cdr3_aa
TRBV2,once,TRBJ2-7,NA,TGTGCCAGCAGTTCACCCAGGGCCCACCTCTACGAGCAGTACTTC,CASSSPRAHLYEQYF
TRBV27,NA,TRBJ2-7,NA,TGTGCCAGCAGTCCAGGACTGGCTACCTACGAGCAGTACTTC,CASSPGLATYEQYF
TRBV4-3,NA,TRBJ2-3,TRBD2,TGCGCCAGCAGCCAAGGTAATAGCGGGGCAGCGGATACGCAGTATTTT,CASSQGNSGAADTQYF
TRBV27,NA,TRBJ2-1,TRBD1,TGTGCCAGCAGTTTAGGGACAGGGGGCTACAATGAGCAGTTCTTC,CASSLGTGGYNEQFF
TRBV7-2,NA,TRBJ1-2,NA,TGTGCCAGCAGCAAGACAGGAGACCGAGGCTACACCTTC,CASSKTGDRGYTF
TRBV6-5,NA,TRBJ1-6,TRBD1,TGTGCCAGCAGCAGTGGACAGGGATTTAATTCACCCCTCCACTTT,CASSSGQGFNSPLHF
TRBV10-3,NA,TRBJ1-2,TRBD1,TGTGCCATCAGTGATTATTCCCCGGGACAGGGTTTGGGTGGCTACACCTTC,CAISDYSPGQGLGGYTF
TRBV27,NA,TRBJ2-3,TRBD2,TGTGCCAGCAGTTCACTAGCGGGAGGGTTCACAGATACGCAGTATTTT,CASSSLAGGFTDTQYF
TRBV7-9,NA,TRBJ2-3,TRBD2,TGTGCCAGCAGCTCCGGACTAGTGGCGCAGTATTTT,CASSSGLVAQYF
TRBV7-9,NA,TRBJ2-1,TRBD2,TGTGCCAGCAGCACTACTAGCGGGAGTGGCAATGAGCAGTTCTTC,CASSTTSGSGNEQFF
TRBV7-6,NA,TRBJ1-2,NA,TGTGCCAGCAGCTTAACGCCGGCAGGCAGGGAGGACTATGGCTACACCTTC,CASSLTPAGREDYGYTF
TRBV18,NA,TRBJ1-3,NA,TGTGCCAGCTCACCACCGGGGAGTGATCTAGGAAACACCATATATTTT,CASSPPGSDLGNTIYF
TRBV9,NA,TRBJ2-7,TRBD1,TGTGCCAGCAGCGTTGGCGGGACAGGCTACGAGCAGTACTTC,CASSVGGTGYEQYF
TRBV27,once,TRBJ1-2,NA,TGTGCCAGCAGTTTATTTCAGGGGCGCACCTATGGCTACACCTTC,CASSLFQGRTYGYTF
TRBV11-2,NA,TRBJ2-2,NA,TGTGCCAGCAGCTTAGCCCCTTCAGCTAGCGCGAACACCGGGGAGCTGTTTTTT,CASSLAPSASANTGELFF
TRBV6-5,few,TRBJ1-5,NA,TGTGCCAGCAGCCGCGGGAGGACGGGCCAGCCCCAGCATTTT,CASSRGRTGQPQHF
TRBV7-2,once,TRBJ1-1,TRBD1,TGTGCCAGCAGGTCACAAACAGGGGGCTTCACTGAAGCTTTCTTT,CASRSQTGGFTEAFF
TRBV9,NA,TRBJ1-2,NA,TGTGCCAGCAGTGCCGTGGCAGGGTCTTGGAATGGCTACACCTTC,CASSAVAGSWNGYTF
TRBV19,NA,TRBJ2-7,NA,TGTGCCAGTACCGCAGGGCTCGAGCAGTACTTC,CASTAGLEQYF
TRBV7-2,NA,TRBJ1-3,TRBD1,TGTGCCAGCAGCCCATACCCGACAGGGGTTGGAAACACCATATATTTT,CASSPYPTGVGNTIYF
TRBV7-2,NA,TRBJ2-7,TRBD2,TGTGCCAGCAGCTTAGCATCAGGACTAGCGGGATGGTACGAGCAGTACTTC,CASSLASGLAGWYEQYF
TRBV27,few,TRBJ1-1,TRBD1,TGTGCCAGCAGTATCGACAGGGGTAGCACTGAAGCTTTCTTT,CASSIDRGSTEAFF
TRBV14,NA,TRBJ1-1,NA,TGTGCCAGCAGCTACCAATCTTCGAGAAACACTGAAGCTTTCTTT,CASSYQSSRNTEAFF
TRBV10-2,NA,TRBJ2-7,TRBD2,TGCGCCAGCAGTGAGCAAACTAGCGGGGTTAGCTCCTACGAGCAGTACTTC,CASSEQTSGVSSYEQYF
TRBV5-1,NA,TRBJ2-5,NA,TGCGCCAGCAGCACCGGACAGCAAGAGACCCAGTACTTC,CASSTGQQETQYF
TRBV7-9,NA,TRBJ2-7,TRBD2,TGTGCCAGCAGCCCCTCGGGGGGACGCTACGAGCAGTACTTC,CASSPSGGRYEQYF
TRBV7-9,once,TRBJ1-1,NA,TGTGCCAGCAGCTTAGGAGAGACTGAAGCTTTCTTT,CASSLGETEAFF
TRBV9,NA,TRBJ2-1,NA,TGTGCCAGCAGCGTAGGGTCTAGCAGCCGCAATGAGCAGTTCTTC,CASSVGSSSRNEQFF
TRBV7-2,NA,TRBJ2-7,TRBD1,TGTGCCAGCAGCTTAGTGGGGGACAGGGGGTACGAGCAGTACTTC,CASSLVGDRGYEQYF
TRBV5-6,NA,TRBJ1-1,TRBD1,TGTGCCAGCAGCAGACCGGGACAGGGGGCTATGGGCACTGAAGCTTTCTTT,CASSRPGQGAMGTEAFF
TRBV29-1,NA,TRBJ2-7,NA,TGCAGCGTCCAAGACAGCAAAATTTCCTACGAGCAGTACTTC,CSVQDSKISYEQYF
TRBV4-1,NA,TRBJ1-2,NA,TGCGCCAGCAGCCAAGATTCAGGGCTAAAAGATGGCTACACCTTC,CASSQDSGLKDGYTF
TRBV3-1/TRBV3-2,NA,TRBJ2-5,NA,TGTGCCAGCAGCCCCACCCTAGCGAGCCAAGAGACCCAGTACTTC,CASSPTLASQETQYF
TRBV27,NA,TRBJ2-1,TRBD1,TGTGCCAGTTTCTCCGGGACAGAGAATCCGGATGAGCAGTTCTTC,CASFSGTENPDEQFF
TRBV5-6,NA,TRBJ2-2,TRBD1,TGTGCCAGCATGGGGGACCGGACAGGGAACACCGGGGAGCTGTTTTTT,CASMGDRTGNTGELFF
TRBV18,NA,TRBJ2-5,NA,TGTGCCAGCTCACCACCGATGAGTTCCCAAGAGACCCAGTACTTC,CASSPPMSSQETQYF
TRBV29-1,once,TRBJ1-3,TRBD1,TGCAGCGTGCCTGACAGGGGCGGAAACACCATATATTTT,CSVPDRGGNTIYF
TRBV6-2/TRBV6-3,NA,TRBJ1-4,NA,TGTGCCAGCAGTTACTCCTCTGAGGGTGAAAAACTGTTTTTT,CASSYSSEGEKLFF
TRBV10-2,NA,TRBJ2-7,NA,TGCGCCAGCAGTGAGTTGGGGACAAAAGTCTACGAGCAGTACTTC,CASSELGTKVYEQYF
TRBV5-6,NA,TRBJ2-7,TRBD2,TGTGCCAGCAGCTACCTTGGGAGGGGCGACTCCTACGAGCAGTACTTC,CASSYLGRGDSYEQYF
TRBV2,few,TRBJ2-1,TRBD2,TGTGCCAGCAGTGGTACTAGCGGGAGATTGGTCAATGAGCAGTTCTTC,CASSGTSGRLVNEQFF
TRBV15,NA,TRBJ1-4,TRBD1,TGTGCCACCAGCAGAGATAGCGACAGGGAGAGGGAAAAACTGTTTTTT,CATSRDSDREREKLFF
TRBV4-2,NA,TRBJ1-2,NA,TGTGCCAGCAGCCAAGAAAGTACTTTAAGCTATGGCTACACCTTC,CASSQESTLSYGYTF
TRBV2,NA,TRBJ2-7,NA,TGTGCCAGCACCATTCCAGCTAGGGAGCAGTACTTC,CASTIPAREQYF
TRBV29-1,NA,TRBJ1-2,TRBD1,TGCAGCGGGGGCATGACAGGGGGCTATGGCTACACCTTC,CSGGMTGGYGYTF
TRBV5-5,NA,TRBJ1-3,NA,TGTGCCAGCAGCTACCTAGACTCCTCTGGAAACACCATATATTTT,CASSYLDSSGNTIYF
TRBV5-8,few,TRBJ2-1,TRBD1,TGTGCCAGCAGCTTGTGGACAGGGCGGGATGAGCAGTTCTTC,CASSLWTGRDEQFF
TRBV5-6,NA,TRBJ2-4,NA,TGTGCCAGCAGCTTCCGGGAGATTCAGTACTTC,CASSFREIQYF
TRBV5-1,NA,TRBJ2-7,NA,TGCGCCAGCAGCTACCGGGACTCGGGCTCCTACGAGCAGTACTTC,CASSYRDSGSYEQYF
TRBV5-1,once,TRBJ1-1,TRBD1,TGCGCCAGCAGTACCTCCGGGACAGGGGAGGCTTTCTTT,CASSTSGTGEAFF
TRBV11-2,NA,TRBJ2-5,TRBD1,TGTGCCAGCAGCTTTTCGACAGGGGCTGGTCGAGAGACCCAGTACTTC,CASSFSTGAGRETQYF
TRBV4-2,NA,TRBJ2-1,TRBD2,TGTGCCAGCAGCCAAATTATAAGCGGGAGTGCACACAATGAGCAGTTCTTC,CASSQIISGSAHNEQFF
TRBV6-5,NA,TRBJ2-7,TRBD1,TGTGCCAGCAGTCGAGGAACAGGGGTTTACGAGCAGTACTTC,CASSRGTGVYEQYF
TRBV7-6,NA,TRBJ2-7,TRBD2,TGTGCCAGCAGCTTAGCTGGGGGGGTTTCCTACGAGCAGTACTTC,CASSLAGGVSYEQYF
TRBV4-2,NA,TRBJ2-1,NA,TGTGCCAGCAGTCCAAATGAGCAGTTCTTC,CASSPNEQFF
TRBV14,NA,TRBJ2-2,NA,TGTGCCAGCAGCCGTCTCCCGAACACCGGGGAGCTGTTTTTT,CASSRLPNTGELFF
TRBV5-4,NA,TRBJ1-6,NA,TGTGCCAGCAGCTCGGGACTCGTAGATAATTCACCCCTCCACTTT,CASSSGLVDNSPLHF
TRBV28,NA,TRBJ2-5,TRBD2,TGTGCCAGCAGTTCCCATTTTTTGACTAGCGGGAGGCCCGATGCCCAGTACTTC,CASSSHFLTSGRPDAQYF